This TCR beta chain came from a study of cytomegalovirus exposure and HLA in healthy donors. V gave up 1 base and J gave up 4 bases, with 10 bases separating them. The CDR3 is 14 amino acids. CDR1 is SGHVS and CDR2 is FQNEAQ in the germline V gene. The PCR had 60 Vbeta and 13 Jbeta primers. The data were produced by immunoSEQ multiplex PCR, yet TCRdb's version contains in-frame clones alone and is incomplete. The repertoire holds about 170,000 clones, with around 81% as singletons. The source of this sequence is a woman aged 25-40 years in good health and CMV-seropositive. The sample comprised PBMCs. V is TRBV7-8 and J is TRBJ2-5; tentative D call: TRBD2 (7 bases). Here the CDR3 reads CASSLGGGRETQYF. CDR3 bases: TGTGCCAGCAGCTTAGGGGGGGGCCGAGAGACCCAGTACTTC.